The next 10 T cell receptor beta chains were all read from a single sample in a study of regulatory T cells in long-lasting Graves disease. Time point here: persistent/refractory GD, antithyroid drugs over 5 years with positive TRAb. Construction of the TCR library relied on RNA isolated from PBMCs. Library construction for TCR beta used iRepertoire HTBI primers and Arm-PCR of CDR3 regions. Using its own MiXCR run on the multiplex PCR reads, TCRdb lists one record per CDR3 protein. The sample includes about 450,000 distinct CDR3 sequences, 20% to 30% seen only once; the top ten take roughly a quarter. Sequencing was performed on peripheral blood mononuclear cells (PBMCs), taken when the disease was refractory, from a patient treated with antithyroid drugs. The receptor set was obtained from a female donor with Graves disease.

The J gene is TRBJ1-2, the V gene TRBV6-2 or TRBV6-3, with 12 bases identical to TRBD1. This CDR3 comprises 16 residues. Trimming cost V 6 bases and J 4 bases; bases outside gene matches: 9. Germline CDR1 is MNHEY and CDR2 is SVGEGT. The CDR3 coding sequence is TGTGCCAGCAGAAACGCCGGGACAGGGGGCGGCTATGGCTACACCTTC. Translating it yields CASRNAGTGGGYGYTF.

This clonotype has just a few counts. The rearrangement links TRBV15 to TRBJ2-4, with D possibly being TRBD1 (7 bases). The V end was cut by 0 bases, the J end by 2 bases, with 17 bases between. The germline V gene has CDR1 LNHNV and CDR2 YYDKDF (reference sequence). The CDR3 runs to 18 residues. Here the CDR3 reads CATSREAGGQAPKNIQYF. CDR3 sequence (DNA): TGTGCCACCAGCAGAGAAGCGGGCGGACAGGCCCCCAAAAACATTCAGTACTTC.

This clonotype was seen at least ten times. The V call is TRBV2, the J call TRBJ1-2; D gene unclear. Germline V gene data show CDR1 as SNHLY and CDR2 as FYNNEI. CDR3 length equals 13 residues. V was clipped by 2 bases and J by 6 bases, with 10 bases between them. The CDR3 DNA sequence: TGTGCCAGCAGTGAAAGAGGGAGCCATGGCTACACCTTC. Residues: CASSERGSHGYTF.

The chain couples TRBV6-1 to TRBJ2-1; D perhaps matches TRBD2 (5 bases). Per germline, CDR1 MNHNS and CDR2 SASEGT. The V end lost 6 bases, the J end lost 3 bases, and 12 bases lay between the germline ends. This CDR3 comprises 14 residues. CDR3 sequence (DNA): TGTGCCAGCAGAGGACTCACCGGCTACAATGAGCAGTTCTTC. It encodes CASRGLTGYNEQFF.

This clonotype was seen only a few times. The chain links TRBV7-9 to TRBJ1-1, with TRBD1 matching over 7 bases. The V gene end was trimmed by 5 bases and the J gene end by 0 bases; junction bases not matched to a gene: 6. CDR3 length: 15 amino acids. CDR1 is SEHNR and CDR2 is FQNEAQ in the germline V gene (reference sequence). The CDR3 here is CASSKQGQMNTEAFF. For the CDR3, the DNA is TGTGCCAGCAGCAAACAGGGGCAAATGAACACTGAAGCTTTCTTT.

This clonotype was seen a few times. The rearrangement links TRBV10-3 to TRBJ1-5; the D gene is possibly TRBD1 (6 bases). V was pared by 6 bases and J by 4 bases, with 10 bases between. There are 13 residues in the CDR3. Germline CDR1 is ENHRY and CDR2 is SYGVKD. The CDR3 spells CAISGQLNQPQHF. CDR3 nucleotides: TGTGCCATCAGCGGACAGCTTAATCAGCCCCAGCATTTT.

The chain carries TRBV10-3 and TRBJ2-1, with D tentatively TRBD2 (5 bases). Germline lookup yields CDR1 ENHRY and CDR2 SYGVKD. This CDR3 contains 12 residues. The V gene lost 5 bases and the J gene lost 6 bases, with 8 bases spanning the gap. CDR3 sequence (DNA): TGTGCCATCAGTAGGAGCGGCAATGAGCAGTTCTTC. It specifies CAISRSGNEQFF.

The count of this clonotype is one. This sequence may be a read error, since a much larger clone differs from it by one base. The rearrangement uses TRBV6-1 and TRBJ1-2; a weak D match, TRBD1 (5 bases). The CDR3 is 15 residues long. From germline, CDR1 is MNHNS and CDR2 SASEGT. The CDR3 is CASRTRRGRDDGFTF. DNA of the CDR3: TGTGCCAGCAGAACGCGGCGGGGACGGGATGATGGCTTCACCTTC.

This clonotype was seen more than once but under ten times. V usage is TRBV19 and J usage is TRBJ1-4, with D tentatively TRBD1 (6 bases). The CDR3 sequence is 15 residues long. Germline CDR1 LNHDA, CDR2 SQIVND (reference sequence). The V end was cut by 1 base, the J end by 13 bases, with 19 bases between. The CDR3 here is CASSIGQERVGGLFF. DNA for the CDR3: TGTGCCAGTAGTATAGGACAGGAAAGGGTCGGTGGACTGTTTTTT. Combining the CDR3 with reference TRBV19 and TRBJ1-4 gives the whole variable domain DGGITQSPKYLFRKEGQNVTLSCEQNLNHDAMYWYRQDPGQGLRLIYYSQIVNDFQKGDIAEGYSVSREKKESFPLTVTSAQKNPTAFYLCASSIGQERVGGLFFGSGTQLSVL.

This clonotype was detected a few times. The chain links TRBV5-1 to TRBJ1-4, with a tentative D call TRBD1 (6 bases). The CDR3 length is 14 residues. V shed 4 bases and J shed 4 bases, with 11 bases lying between them. Germline values: CDR1 SGHRS, CDR2 YFSETQ. In nucleotides, the CDR3 is TGCGCCAGCAGCCGAAGGGGGATTAATGAAAAACTGTTTTTT. This sequence encodes CASSRRGINEKLFF. Full variable domain (remainder filled in from reference TRBV5-1 and TRBJ1-4): KAGVTQTPRYLIKTRGQQVTLSCSPISGHRSVSWYQQTPGQGLQFLFEYFSETQRNKGNFPGRFSGRQFSNSRSEMNVSTLELGDSALYLCASSRRGINEKLFFGSGTQLSVL.